Reported below is one T cell receptor beta chain. Its antigen is not identified. TCRdb re-called the 5' RACE reads with MiXCR, one entry per CDR3 protein. The repertoire holds 450,000 or so distinct CDR3 sequences, with roughly a quarter as singletons. These data come from a study of identical twins. Study-level findings and limits: There were fewer insertions in abundant cord blood beta clonotypes, but memory repertoires showed no such pattern.

These data also featured in a second study, about T cells expressing NK-cell markers. That work adds: TCR beta repertoires came from sorted CD3+CD56+NKG2C+, CD3+CD56+NKG2C- and CD3+CD56-NKG2C+ T cells.

The receptor was derived from a woman between 18 and 29 years old in good health. The specimen sequenced was CD4+ T cells sorted from blood.

CDR3 nucleotides: TGTGCCAGCAGCCCGGTCGCACCTTATTACAATGAGCAGTTCTTC. This encodes CASSPVAPYYNEQFF. V gene TRBV9 combines with J gene TRBJ2-1; no firm D call. V shed 4 bases and J shed 4 bases, with 15 bases lying between them. The CDR3 contains 15 residues. CDR1 SGDLS and CDR2 YYNGEE come from the germline V gene.